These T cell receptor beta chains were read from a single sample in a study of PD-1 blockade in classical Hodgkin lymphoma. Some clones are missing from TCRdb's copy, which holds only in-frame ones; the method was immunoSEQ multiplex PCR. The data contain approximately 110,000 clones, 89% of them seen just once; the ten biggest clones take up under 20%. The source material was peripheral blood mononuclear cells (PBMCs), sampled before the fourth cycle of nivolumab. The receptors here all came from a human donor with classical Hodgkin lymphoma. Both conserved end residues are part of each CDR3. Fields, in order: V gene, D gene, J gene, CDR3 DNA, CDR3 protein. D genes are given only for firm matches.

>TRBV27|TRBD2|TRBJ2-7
TGTGCCAGCAGGCATCTTGGCGGGAGCCTCCACGAGCAGTACTTC
CASRHLGGSLHEQYF
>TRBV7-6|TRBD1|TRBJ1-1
TGTGCCAGCAGCCCCTCACAGGGGGCGCGAACTGAAGCTTTCTTT
CASSPSQGARTEAFF
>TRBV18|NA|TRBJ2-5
TGTGCCAGCTCACCACCGGTTGAAGAGACCCAGTACTTC
CASSPPVEETQYF
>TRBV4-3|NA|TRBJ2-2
TGCGCCAGCAGCCAAGGACAGGCTCCGAACACCGGGGAGCTGTTTTTT
CASSQGQAPNTGELFF
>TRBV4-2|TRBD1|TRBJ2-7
TGTGCCAGCAGCCAACATATTCGAGACAGGGGCTCTCACGAGCAGTACTTC
CASSQHIRDRGSHEQYF
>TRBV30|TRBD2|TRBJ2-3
TGTGCCTGGAGTTGGAATAGCGGGAGCACAGATACGCAGTATTTT
CAWSWNSGSTDTQYF
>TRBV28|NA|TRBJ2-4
TGTGCCAGCAGTACGGGACTTCCACACAGTTTC
CASSTGLPHSF
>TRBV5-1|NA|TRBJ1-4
TGCGCCAGCCGCCTCCGGGACTATAATGAAAAACTGTTTTTT
CASRLRDYNEKLFF
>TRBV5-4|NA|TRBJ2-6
TGTGCCAGCAGTTTGGCTGGGTCGGGGGCCAACGTCCTGACTTTC
CASSLAGSGANVLTF
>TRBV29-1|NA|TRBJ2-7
TGCAGCGTTGAAGATTCGGGCCGCGAGCAGTACTTC
CSVEDSGREQYF
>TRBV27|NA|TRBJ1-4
TGTGCCAGCGGATGTCGACAGACTAATGAAAAACTGTTTTTT
CASGCRQTNEKLFF
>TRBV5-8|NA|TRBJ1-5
TGTGCCAGCAGCAAGGGGCAGATTAGCAATCAGCCCCAGCATTTT
CASSKGQISNQPQHF
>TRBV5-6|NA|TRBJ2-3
TGTGCCAGCCACGCGGGAGATACGCAGTATTTT
CASHAGDTQYF
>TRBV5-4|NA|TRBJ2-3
TGTGCCAGCACCTTAAGATTGGGCCCCACAGTTACAGATACGCAGTATTTT
CASTLRLGPTVTDTQYF
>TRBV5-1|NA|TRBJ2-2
TGCGCCAGCAGCTTAACGACAAACACCGGGGAGCTGTTTTTT
CASSLTTNTGELFF
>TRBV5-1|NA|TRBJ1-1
TGCGCCAGCAGCTTGGGTGGGTCCAACACTGAAGCTTTCTTT
CASSLGGSNTEAFF
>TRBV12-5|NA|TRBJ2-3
TGTGCTAGTGGTTCGGGGCAGGTGGCAGATACGCAGTATTTT
CASGSGQVADTQYF
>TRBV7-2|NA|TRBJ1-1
TGTGCCAGCAGCGCGAAATCGGCTTGGAACACTGAAGCTTTCTTT
CASSAKSAWNTEAFF
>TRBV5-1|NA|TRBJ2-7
TGCGCCAGCAGCTTTGAACCTCAGAAAACCTCCTACGAGCAGTACTTC
CASSFEPQKTSYEQYF
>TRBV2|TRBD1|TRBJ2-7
TGTGCCAGCGGGGGACAGGACTCCTACGAGCAGTACTTC
CASGGQDSYEQYF
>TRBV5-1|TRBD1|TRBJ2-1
TGCGCCAGCAGCTGGACAGGGTCCAATGAGCAGTTCTTC
CASSWTGSNEQFF
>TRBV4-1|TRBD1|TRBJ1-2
TGCGCCAGCAGCCAAGCGGTACAGGGACAGGGTCCCTATGGCTACACCTTC
CASSQAVQGQGPYGYTF
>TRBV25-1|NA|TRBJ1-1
TGTGCCAGCAGTGAATTGGGGGACACTGAAGCTTTCTTT
CASSELGDTEAFF
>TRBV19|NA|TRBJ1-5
TGTGCCAGTAGTATGTATCAGGGGAGCAATCAGCCCCAGCATTTT
CASSMYQGSNQPQHF
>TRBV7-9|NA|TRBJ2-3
TGTGCCAGCAGCTCCACCCCGGGATCCACAGATACGCAGTATTTT
CASSSTPGSTDTQYF
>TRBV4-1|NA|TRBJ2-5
TGCGCCAGCAGCCAAGACACCCTTTTAGGGGAGACCCAGTACTTC
CASSQDTLLGETQYF
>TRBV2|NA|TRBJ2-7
TGTGCCAGCAGTGAGCCGGGGGACCAAAACTCCCTCCACGAGCAGTACTTC
CASSEPGDQNSLHEQYF
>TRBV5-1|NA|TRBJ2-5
TGCGCCAGCAGCCCCCGAGAGACCCAGTACTTC
CASSPRETQYF
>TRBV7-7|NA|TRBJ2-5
TGTGCCAGCTCCGTGGGGGGTACGCAAGAGACCCAGTACTTC
CASSVGGTQETQYF
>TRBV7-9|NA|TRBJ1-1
TGTGCCAGCAGCTCTATGAAGGTCGACACTGAAGCTTTCTTT
CASSSMKVDTEAFF
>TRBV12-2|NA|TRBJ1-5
TGTGCAAGTCGCCCGACAGGGGGACAGGGAGCTCTCAGCAATCAGCCCCAGCATTTT
CASRPTGGQGALSNQPQHF